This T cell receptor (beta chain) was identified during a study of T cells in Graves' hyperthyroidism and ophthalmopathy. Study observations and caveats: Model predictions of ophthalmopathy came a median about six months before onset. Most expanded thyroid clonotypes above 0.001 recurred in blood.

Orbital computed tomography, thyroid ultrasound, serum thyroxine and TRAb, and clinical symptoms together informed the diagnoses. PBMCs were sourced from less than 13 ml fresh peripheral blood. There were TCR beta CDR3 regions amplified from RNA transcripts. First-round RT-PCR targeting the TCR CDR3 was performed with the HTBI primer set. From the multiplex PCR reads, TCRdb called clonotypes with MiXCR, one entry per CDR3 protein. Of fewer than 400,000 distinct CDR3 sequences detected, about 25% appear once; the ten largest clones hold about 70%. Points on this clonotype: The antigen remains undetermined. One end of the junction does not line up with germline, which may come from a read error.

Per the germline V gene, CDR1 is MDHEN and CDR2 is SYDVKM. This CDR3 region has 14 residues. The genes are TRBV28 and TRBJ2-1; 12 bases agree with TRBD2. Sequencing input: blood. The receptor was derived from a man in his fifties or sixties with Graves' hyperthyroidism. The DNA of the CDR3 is TGTGCCAGCGTTGGACTAGCGGGGCTCAATGATCAGTTCTTC. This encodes CASVGLAGLNDQFF. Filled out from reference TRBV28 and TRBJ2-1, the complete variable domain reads DVKVTQSSRYLVKRTGEKVFLECVQDMDHENMFWYRQDPGLGLRLIYFSYDVKMKEKGDIPEGYSVSREKKERFSLILESASTNQTSMYLCASVGLAGLNDQFFGPGTRLTVL.